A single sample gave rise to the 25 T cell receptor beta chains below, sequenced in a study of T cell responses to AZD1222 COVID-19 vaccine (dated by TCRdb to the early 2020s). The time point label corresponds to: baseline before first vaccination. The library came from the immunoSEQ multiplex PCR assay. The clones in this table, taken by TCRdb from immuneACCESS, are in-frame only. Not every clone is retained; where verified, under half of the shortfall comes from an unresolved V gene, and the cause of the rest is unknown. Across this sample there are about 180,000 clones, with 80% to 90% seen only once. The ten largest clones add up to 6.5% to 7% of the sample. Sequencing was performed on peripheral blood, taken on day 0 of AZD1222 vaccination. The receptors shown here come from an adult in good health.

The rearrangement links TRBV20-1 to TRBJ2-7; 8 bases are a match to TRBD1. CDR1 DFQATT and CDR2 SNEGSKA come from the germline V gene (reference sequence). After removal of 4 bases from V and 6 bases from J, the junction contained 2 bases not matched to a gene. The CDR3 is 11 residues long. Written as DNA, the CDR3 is TGCAGTGCTATGGACAGGGTCGAGCAGTACGTC. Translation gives CSAMDRVEQYV.

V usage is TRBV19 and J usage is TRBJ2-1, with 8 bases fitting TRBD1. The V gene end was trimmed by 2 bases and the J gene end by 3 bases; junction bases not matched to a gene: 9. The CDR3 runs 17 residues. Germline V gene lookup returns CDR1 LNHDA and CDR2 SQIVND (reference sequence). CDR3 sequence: CASSIMAGGSRYNEQFF. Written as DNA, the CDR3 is TGTGCCAGTAGTATAATGGCAGGGGGCAGTCGCTACAATGAGCAGTTCTTC.

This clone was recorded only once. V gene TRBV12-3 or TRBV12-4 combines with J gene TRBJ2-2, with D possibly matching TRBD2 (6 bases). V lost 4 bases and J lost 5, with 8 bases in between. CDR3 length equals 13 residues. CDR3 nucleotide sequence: TGTGCCAGCAGTTCCCGGGGGACCGGGGAGCTGTTTTTT. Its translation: CASSSRGTGELFF.

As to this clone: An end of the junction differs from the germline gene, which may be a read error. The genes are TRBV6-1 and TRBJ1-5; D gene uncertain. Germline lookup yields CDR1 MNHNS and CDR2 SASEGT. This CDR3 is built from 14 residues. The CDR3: CASIEYYGPQPQHF. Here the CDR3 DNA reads TGTGCCAGCATTGAATATTACGGCCCCCAGCCCCAGCATTTT.

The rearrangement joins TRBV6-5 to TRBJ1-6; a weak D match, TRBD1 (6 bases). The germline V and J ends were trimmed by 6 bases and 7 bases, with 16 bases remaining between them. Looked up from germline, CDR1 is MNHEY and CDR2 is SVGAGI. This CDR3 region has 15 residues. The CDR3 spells CASSLQQGYNSPLHF. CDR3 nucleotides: TGTGCCAGCAGCCTGCAACAGGGTTACAATTCACCCCTCCACTTT.

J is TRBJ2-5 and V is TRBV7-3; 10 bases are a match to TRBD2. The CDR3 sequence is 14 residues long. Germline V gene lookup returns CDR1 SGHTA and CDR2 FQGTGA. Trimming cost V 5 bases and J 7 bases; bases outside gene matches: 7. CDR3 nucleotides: TGTGCCAGCAGCCCCACTAGCGGGGATGGGACCCAGTACTTC. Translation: CASSPTSGDGTQYF.

The CDR3 DNA follows: TGTGCCAGCAGCTTGTTGGGGGAAGGAAGGGCCGGGGAGCTGTTTTTT. Amino acids: CASSLLGEGRAGELFF. The chain links TRBV5-4 to TRBJ2-2; D could derive from TRBD1 or TRBD2 (5 bases each). In germline, CDR1 is SGHNT, CDR2 YYREEE (reference sequence). This CDR3 is 16 amino acids long. Trimming took 1 base from V and 6 from J, leaving 16 bases between them.

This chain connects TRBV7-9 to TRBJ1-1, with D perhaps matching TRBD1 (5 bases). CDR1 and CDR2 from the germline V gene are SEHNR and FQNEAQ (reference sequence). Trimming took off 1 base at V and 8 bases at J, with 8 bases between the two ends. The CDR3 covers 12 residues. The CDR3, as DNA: TGTGCCAGCAGCTTAGTCGGACAAGAAGCTTTCTTT. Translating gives CASSLVGQEAFF.

CDR3 amino acids: CASSLAGASYNEQFF. CDR3 sequence (DNA): TGTGCCAGCAGCCTCGCAGGGGCTTCCTACAATGAGCAGTTCTTC. The rearrangement uses TRBV14 and TRBJ2-1; TRBD1 is a possible D gene (6 bases). Germline values: CDR1 SGHDN, CDR2 FVKESK. This CDR3 is built from 15 residues. V lost 4 bases and J lost 1, with 11 bases in between.

The CDR3 coding sequence is TGTGCCGGGGCGAGGGGGACAGATACGCAGTATTTT. Residues: CAGARGTDTQYF. The chain recombines TRBV5-4 with TRBJ2-3; maybe TRBD1 (6 bases). This CDR3 region has 12 residues. Germline V lookup: CDR1 SGHNT, CDR2 YYREEE (reference sequence). The V and J ends lost 10 bases and 3 bases respectively, with 12 bases between them.

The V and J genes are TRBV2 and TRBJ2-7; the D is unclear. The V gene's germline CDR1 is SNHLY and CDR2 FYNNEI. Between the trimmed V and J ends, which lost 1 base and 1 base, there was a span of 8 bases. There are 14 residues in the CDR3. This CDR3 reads CASSEGPESYEQYV. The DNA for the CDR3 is TGTGCCAGCAGTGAAGGACCAGAATCCTACGAGCAGTACGTC.

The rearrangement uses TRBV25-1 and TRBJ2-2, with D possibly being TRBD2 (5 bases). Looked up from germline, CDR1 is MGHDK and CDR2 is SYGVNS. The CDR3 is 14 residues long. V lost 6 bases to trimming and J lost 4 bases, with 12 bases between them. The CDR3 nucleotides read TGTGCCAGCAGGGACGGACTTCTCACCGGGGAGCTGTTTTTT. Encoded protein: CASRDGLLTGELFF.

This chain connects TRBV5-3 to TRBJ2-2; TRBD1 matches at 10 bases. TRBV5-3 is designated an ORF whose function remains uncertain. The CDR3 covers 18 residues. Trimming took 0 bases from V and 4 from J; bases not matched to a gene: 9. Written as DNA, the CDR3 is TGTGCCAGAAGCTTGGCCCCGGACAGGGGGGAATCCACCGGGGAGCTGTTTTTT. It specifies CARSLAPDRGESTGELFF.

CDR3 residues: CASSGRQGQPQHF. The CDR3 region has the DNA TGTGCCAGCAGTGGAAGACAGGGGCAGCCCCAGCATTTT. The genes are TRBV9 and TRBJ1-5; TRBD1 aligns across 8 bases. CDR1 SGDLS and CDR2 YYNGEE come from the germline V gene. The CDR3 is made up of 13 amino acids. The trim removed 5 bases at V and 7 bases at J, leaving 5 bases unmatched. Using reference TRBV9 and TRBJ1-5 for the parts outside the CDR3, the full variable domain is DSGVTQTPKHLITATGQRVTLRCSPRSGDLSVYWYQQSLDQGLQFLIQYYNGEERAKGNILERFSAQQFPDLHSELNLSSLELGDSALYFCASSGRQGQPQHFGDGTRLSIL.

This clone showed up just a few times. CDR3 sequence (DNA): TGTGCCAGCATTTCGGATAGAAGATACGAGCAGTACTTC. Translating it yields CASISDRRYEQYF. The V gene is TRBV7-9, the J gene TRBJ2-7; D is uncertain. Germline V lookup: CDR1 SEHNR, CDR2 FQNEAQ (reference sequence). Trimming shortened V by 7 bases and J by 4 bases, and 14 bases separated the two germline ends. The CDR3 is 13 residues long.

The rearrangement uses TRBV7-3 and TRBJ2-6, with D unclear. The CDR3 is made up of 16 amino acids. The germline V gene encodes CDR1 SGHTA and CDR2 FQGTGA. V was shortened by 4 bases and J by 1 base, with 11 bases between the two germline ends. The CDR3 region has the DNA TGTGCCAGCAGCTCAAGTCCACCGTCTGGGGCCAACGTCCTGACTTTC. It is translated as CASSSSPPSGANVLTF.

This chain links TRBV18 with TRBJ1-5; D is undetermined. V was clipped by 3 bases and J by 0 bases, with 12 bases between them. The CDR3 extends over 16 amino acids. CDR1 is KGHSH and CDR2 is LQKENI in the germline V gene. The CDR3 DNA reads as TGTGCCAGCTCACCCCAATTGACACATAGCAATCAGCCCCAGCATTTT. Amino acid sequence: CASSPQLTHSNQPQHF.

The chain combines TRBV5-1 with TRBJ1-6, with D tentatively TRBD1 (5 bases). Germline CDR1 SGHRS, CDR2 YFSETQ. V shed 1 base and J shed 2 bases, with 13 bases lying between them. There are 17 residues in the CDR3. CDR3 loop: CASSLKQARPYNSPLHF. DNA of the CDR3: TGCGCCAGCAGCTTGAAACAGGCTCGCCCCTATAATTCACCCCTCCACTTT. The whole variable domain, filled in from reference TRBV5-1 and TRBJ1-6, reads KAGVTQTPRYLIKTRGQQVTLSCSPISGHRSVSWYQQTPGQGLQFLFEYFSETQRNKGNFPGRFSGRQFSNSRSEMNVSTLELGDSALYLCASSLKQARPYNSPLHFGNGTRLTVT.

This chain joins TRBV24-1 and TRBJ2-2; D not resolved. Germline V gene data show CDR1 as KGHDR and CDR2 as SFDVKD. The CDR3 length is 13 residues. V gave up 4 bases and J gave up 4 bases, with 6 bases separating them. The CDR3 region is CATSDRTTGELFF. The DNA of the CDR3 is TGTGCCACCAGTGACAGGACCACCGGGGAGCTGTTTTTT.

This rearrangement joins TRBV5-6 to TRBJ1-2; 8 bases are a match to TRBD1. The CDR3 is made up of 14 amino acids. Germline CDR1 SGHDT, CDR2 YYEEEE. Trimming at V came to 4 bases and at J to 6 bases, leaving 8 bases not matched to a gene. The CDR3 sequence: CASSRGQAIHGYTF. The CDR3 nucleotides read TGTGCCAGCAGCAGGGGACAGGCGATACATGGCTACACCTTC.

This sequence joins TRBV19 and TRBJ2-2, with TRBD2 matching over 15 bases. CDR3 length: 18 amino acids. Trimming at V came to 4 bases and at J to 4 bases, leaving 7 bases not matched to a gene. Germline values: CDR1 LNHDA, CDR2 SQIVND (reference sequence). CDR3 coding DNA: TGTGCCAGTAGTACCTGGACTAGCGGGGGGGCCAGCACCGGGGAGCTGTTTTTT. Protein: CASSTWTSGGASTGELFF.

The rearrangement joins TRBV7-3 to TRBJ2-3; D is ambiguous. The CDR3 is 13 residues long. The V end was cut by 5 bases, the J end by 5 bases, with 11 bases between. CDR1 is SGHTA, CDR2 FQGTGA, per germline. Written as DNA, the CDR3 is TGTGCCAGCAGCACCCGAGTGGGAGATACGCAGTATTTT. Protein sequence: CASSTRVGDTQYF. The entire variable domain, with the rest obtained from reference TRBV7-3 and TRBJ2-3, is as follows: GAGVSQTPSNKVTEKGKYVELRCDPISGHTALYWYRQSLGQGPEFLIYFQGTGAADDSGLPNDRFFAVRPEGSVSTLKIQRTERGDSAVYLCASSTRVGDTQYFGPGTRLTVL.

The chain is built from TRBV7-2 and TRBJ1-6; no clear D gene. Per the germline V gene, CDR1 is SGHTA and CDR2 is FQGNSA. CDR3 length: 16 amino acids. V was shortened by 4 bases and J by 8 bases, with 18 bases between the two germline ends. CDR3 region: CASSSDPASSHSPLHF. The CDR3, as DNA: TGTGCCAGCAGCTCTGACCCGGCCTCCAGCCATTCACCCCTCCACTTT.

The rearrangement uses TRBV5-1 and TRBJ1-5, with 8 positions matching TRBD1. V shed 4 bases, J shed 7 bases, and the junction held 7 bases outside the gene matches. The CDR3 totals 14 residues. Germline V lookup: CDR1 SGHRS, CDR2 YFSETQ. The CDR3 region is CASSEGQGGQPQHF. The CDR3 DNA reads TGCGCCAGCAGCGAAGGACAGGGAGGCCAGCCCCAGCATTTT.

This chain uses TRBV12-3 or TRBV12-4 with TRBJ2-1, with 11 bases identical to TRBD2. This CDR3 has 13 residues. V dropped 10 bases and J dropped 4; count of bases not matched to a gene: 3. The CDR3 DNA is TGTGCCATTAGACTAGCGGGGTACAATGAGCAGTTCTTC. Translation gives CAIRLAGYNEQFF.